This T cell receptor beta chain was retrieved from a study of blood T cell repertoires in COVID-19. Study background: COVID-19 samples collected from the United States, Italy and Spain covered acute and convalescent phases.

Losses at the gene ends were 5 bases for V and 2 bases for J; bases not matched to a gene: 5. The CDR3 covers 16 residues. Germline assignment: CDR1 SGHVS and CDR2 FNYEAQ. The data were produced by immunoSEQ multiplex PCR, yet TCRdb's version contains in-frame clones alone and is incomplete. The table has approximately 180,000 clones, around 87% seen once. This TCR was sampled from a man between 40 and 49 years old with active or convalescent COVID-19. The sample comprised peripheral blood. The chain combines TRBV7-6 with TRBJ2-1, with 11 nucleotides matching TRBD2. CDR3 bases: TGTGCCAGCAGCCAGGGACTAGCGGACCCCTACAATGAGCAGTTCTTC. It specifies CASSQGLADPYNEQFF.